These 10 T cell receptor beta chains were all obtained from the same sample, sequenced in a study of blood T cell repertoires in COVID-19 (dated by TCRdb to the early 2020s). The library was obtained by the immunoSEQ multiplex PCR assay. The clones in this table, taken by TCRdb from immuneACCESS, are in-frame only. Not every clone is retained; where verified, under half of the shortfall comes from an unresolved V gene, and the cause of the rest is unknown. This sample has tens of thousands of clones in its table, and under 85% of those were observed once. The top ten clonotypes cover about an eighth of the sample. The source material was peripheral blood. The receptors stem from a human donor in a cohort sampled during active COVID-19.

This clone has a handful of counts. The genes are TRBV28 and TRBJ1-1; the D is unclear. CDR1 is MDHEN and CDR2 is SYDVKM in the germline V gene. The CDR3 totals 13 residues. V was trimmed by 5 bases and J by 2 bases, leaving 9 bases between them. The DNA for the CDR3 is TGTGCCAGCAGTCAGAACAGAAACACTGAAGCTTTCTTT. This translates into CASSQNRNTEAFF.

The chain's CDR3 is CASSGTSGGASYNEQFF. The CDR3 nucleotides read TGCGCCAGTTCCGGGACTAGCGGGGGGGCGTCCTACAATGAGCAGTTCTTC. The chain joins TRBV10-2 to TRBJ2-1; 16 bases match TRBD2. The trim removed 9 bases at V and 1 base at J, leaving 6 bases unmatched. The germline V gene has CDR1 WSHSY and CDR2 SAAADI. CDR3 length: 17 residues.

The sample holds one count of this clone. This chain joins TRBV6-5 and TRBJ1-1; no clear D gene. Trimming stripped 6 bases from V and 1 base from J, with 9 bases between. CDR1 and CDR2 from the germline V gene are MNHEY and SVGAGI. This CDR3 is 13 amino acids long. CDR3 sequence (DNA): TGTGCCAGCAGAAGAGGGCCGAACACTGAAGCTTTCTTT. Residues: CASRRGPNTEAFF.

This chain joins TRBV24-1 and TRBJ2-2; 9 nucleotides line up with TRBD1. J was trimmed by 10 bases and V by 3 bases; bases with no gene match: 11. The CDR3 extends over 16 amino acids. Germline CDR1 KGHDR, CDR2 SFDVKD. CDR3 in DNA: TGTGCCACCAGTGATATAAGACAGGGGGGGAGCCCGGAGCTGTTTTTT. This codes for CATSDIRQGGSPELFF.

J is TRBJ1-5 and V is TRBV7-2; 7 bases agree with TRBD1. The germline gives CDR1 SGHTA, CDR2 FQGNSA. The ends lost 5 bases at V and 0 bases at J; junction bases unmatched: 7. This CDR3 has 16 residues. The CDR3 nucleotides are TGTGCCAGCAGCCCCCGAAGGGGGCCTAGCAATCAGCCCCAGCATTTT. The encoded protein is CASSPRRGPSNQPQHF.

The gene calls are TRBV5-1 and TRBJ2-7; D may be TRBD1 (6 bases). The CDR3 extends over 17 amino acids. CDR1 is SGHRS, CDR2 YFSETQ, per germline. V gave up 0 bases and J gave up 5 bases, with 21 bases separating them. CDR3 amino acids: CASSLEIVVGGSHEQYF. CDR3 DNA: TGCGCCAGCAGCTTGGAAATTGTGGTAGGGGGTTCCCACGAGCAGTACTTC.

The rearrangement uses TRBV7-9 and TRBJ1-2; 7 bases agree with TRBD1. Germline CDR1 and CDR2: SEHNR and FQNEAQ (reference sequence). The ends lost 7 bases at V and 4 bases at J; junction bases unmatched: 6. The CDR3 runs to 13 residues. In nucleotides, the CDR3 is TGTGCCAGCACCTTTAGACAGGGCTATGGCTACACCTTC. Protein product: CASTFRQGYGYTF.

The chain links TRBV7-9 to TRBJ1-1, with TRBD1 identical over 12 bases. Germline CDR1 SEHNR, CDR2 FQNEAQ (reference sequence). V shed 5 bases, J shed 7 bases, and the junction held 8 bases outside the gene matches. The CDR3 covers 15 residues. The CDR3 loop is CASSRGQGAWDEAFF. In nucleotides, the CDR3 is TGTGCCAGCAGCCGGGGACAGGGGGCCTGGGATGAAGCTTTCTTT. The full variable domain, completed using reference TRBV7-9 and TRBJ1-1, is DTGVSQNPRHKITKRGQNVTFRCDPISEHNRLYWYRQTLGQGPEFLTYFQNEAQLEKSRLLSDRFSAERPKGSFSTLEIQRTEQGDSAMYLCASSRGQGAWDEAFFGQGTRLTVV.

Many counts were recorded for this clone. Here the CDR3 DNA reads TGTGCCAGTAGGCCTAGCGACAGGGGAGACAATCAGCCCCAGCATTTT. It yields the protein CASRPSDRGDNQPQHF. The rearrangement links TRBV19 to TRBJ1-5, with 8 bases fitting TRBD1. Germline lookup yields CDR1 LNHDA and CDR2 SQIVND (reference sequence). J was trimmed by 3 bases and V by 6 bases; bases with no gene match: 10. CDR3 length: 16 amino acids.

The chain's CDR3 is CASSQGQGANTEAFF. The CDR3 nucleotides read TGTGCCAGCAGCCAAGGACAGGGGGCTAACACTGAAGCTTTCTTT. V is TRBV4-2 and J is TRBJ1-1, with 10 nucleotides matching TRBD1. CDR1 and CDR2 from the germline V gene are LGHNA and YNFKEQ. The V and J ends lost 1 base and 2 bases, in that order; junction bases with no gene match: 1. This CDR3 region has 15 residues.